This T cell receptor (beta chain) stems from a study of technical replicates of blood from a handful of donors. Profiling relied on immunoSEQ multiplex PCR, and the TCRdb table lists in-frame clones only, not all of them. The data contain 85,000 to 100,000 clones, around 90% of them singletons. Deletions cut 7 bases from V and 1 base from J, with 13 bases between. The CDR3 extends over 13 amino acids. Per germline, CDR1 SQVTM and CDR2 ANQGSEA. Source material: T cells isolated from PBMCs. The chain combines TRBV29-1 with TRBJ2-5; D possibly corresponds to TRBD1 (6 bases). This sequence originates from a human donor in good health. The CDR3 spells CSGTGPLQETQYF. In DNA form, the CDR3 reads TGCAGCGGAACAGGGCCCCTCCAAGAGACCCAGTACTTC.